The clone carrying this T cell receptor beta chain was seen ten or more times. This record comes from a study of shared clonotypes between healthy human individuals. Germline V CDR1 and CDR2: SGHDT, YYEEEE. V was pared by 2 bases and J by 4 bases, with 16 bases between. The CDR3 is made up of 16 amino acids. The data were produced by immunoSEQ multiplex PCR, yet TCRdb's version contains in-frame clones alone and is incomplete. The sample lists about 95,000 clones, approximately 61% occurring once. Sequenced: memory CD8+ T cells sorted from blood. The subset is: CD45RO+ cells pooled with CCR7-negative TemRA cells. The chain is built from TRBV5-6 and TRBJ2-1; no reliable D call. This TCR was recovered from a man younger than 45 in good health. The CDR3 spells CASSFSVGIRYNEQFF. CDR3 bases: TGTGCCAGCAGCTTTAGTGTCGGTATCAGGTACAATGAGCAGTTCTTC.